This paragraph reports one T cell receptor (beta chain). The junction and the germline gene differ at one end; a read error may be behind it. Using immunoSEQ multiplex PCR, the repertoire was profiled, and TCRdb retains in-frame clones only, with some absent. The sample contains just under 100,000 clones, more than 80% of which appear only once. Looked up from germline, CDR1 is GTSNPN and CDR2 is SVGIG (reference sequence). This CDR3 contains 11 residues. This sample is drawn from a study of control samples from healthy donors and cancer patients. Sequenced: blood. The rearrangement joins TRBV30 to TRBJ1-2; no firm D call. The receptor was derived from a man aged 18 to 35 in good health. CDR3 region: CAWSSPLPQNF. CDR3 in DNA: TGTGCCTGGAGTTCCCCGCTGCCGCAAAACTTC.